This T cell receptor beta chain was found in a study of post-analysis software for immune sequencing data. General observations from the study: Controls significantly exceeded multiple sclerosis patients in normalized Chao1 diversity. Roughly 5 TRBV segments (TRBV5-6, TRBV5-1 and TRBV20-1 among them) occurred more frequently in patients than in controls.

Incorporated into the TCR beta cDNA libraries were unique molecular identifiers, which served to reduce PCR and sequencing biases. TCRdb fed the PCR reads into MiXCR, producing one record per CDR3 protein. Of a few hundred thousand distinct CDR3 sequences listed, 39% are singletons. The table lists this clonotype with a few counts. Its antigen is unidentified. Per germline, CDR1 DFQATT and CDR2 SNEGSKA (reference sequence). Trimming cost V 6 bases and J 9 bases; bases outside gene matches: 15. The CDR3 covers 15 residues. Input material: blood. This rearrangement joins TRBV20-1 to TRBJ2-3; 10 bases map to TRBD2. The TCR originated in a girl between 2 and 10 years old with multiple sclerosis. The DNA for the CDR3 is TGCAGTGCCCCGACGTCTAGCGGGAGTTTGGACACGCAGTATTTT. As protein: CSAPTSSGSLDTQYF.